What follows describes a single T cell receptor (beta chain). The data were obtained in a study of T cells in Graves' hyperthyroidism and ophthalmopathy. Disease duration was under 3 months in the ophthalmopathy patients, who also had a Clinical Activity Score of at least 3 and a NOSPECS grade of at least 4. Patients were excluded because of uncontrolled infection, other autoimmune disease, pregnancy or lactation. The TCR beta CDR3 regions underwent amplification using RNA transcripts as the source. Primed by the HTBI set, a first-round RT-PCR was run on the TCR CDR3. TCRdb re-called the multiplex PCR reads with MiXCR, one entry per CDR3 protein. The profile shows 300,000 to 450,000 distinct CDR3 sequences, 13% to 15% of them singletons. CDR3 size: 15 residues. The J segment lost 5 bases and the V segment lost 3 bases, leaving 8 bases of the junction unmatched. CDR1 LNHDA and CDR2 SQIVND come from the germline V gene (reference sequence).

The sequenced sample was blood. The origin of this receptor is a woman aged 30 to 39 with Graves' ophthalmopathy. This rearrangement joins TRBV19 to TRBJ2-3; TRBD1 matches 7 bases. CDR3 nucleotide sequence: TGTGCCAGTAGTATTGAGGGGGCAGCAGGAGATACGCAGTATTTT. Translated: CASSIEGAAGDTQYF.